A single sample gave rise to the 20 T cell receptor beta chains below, sequenced in a study of response to subunit inactivated influenza vaccine. MiXCR, run by TCRdb on the RT-PCR reads, gives a single entry per CDR3 protein. The sample includes approximately 700,000 distinct CDR3 sequences, approximately 13% of them seen just once. This specimen consisted of PBMCs from blood, obtained around 14 days before vaccination. All receptors come from a man aged 50 to 60 who received an inactivated influenza vaccine.

The rearrangement uses TRBV28 and TRBJ2-7; possibly TRBD1 for D (6 bases). Germline loops: CDR1 MDHEN, CDR2 SYDVKM. The ends were cut back, 3 bases at V and 1 base at J, with 13 bases in the middle. CDR3 size: 15 residues. In DNA form, the CDR3 reads TGTGCCAGCAGTTTTACAGGGAAGCCGTCCTACGAGCAGTACTTC. It codes for CASSFTGKPSYEQYF.

V gene TRBV12-3 or TRBV12-4 combines with J gene TRBJ2-1, with D possibly being TRBD2 (6 bases). The germline V and J ends were trimmed by 5 bases and 2 bases, with 16 bases remaining between them. The CDR3 totals 16 residues. The CDR3 protein is CASSPGVGEAYNEQFF. The CDR3 DNA follows: TGTGCCAGCAGTCCGGGGGTCGGCGAGGCCTACAATGAGCAGTTCTTC.

This clonotype was counted between two and nine times. The chain recombines TRBV28 with TRBJ2-7; possibly TRBD2 for D (5 bases). The ends were cut back, 6 bases at V and 0 bases at J, with 12 bases in the middle. Germline CDR1 reads MDHEN; CDR2 reads SYDVKM. The CDR3 loop spans 14 amino acids. The CDR3 region is CASRSGGSSYEQYF. The CDR3 DNA sequence: TGTGCCAGCAGATCAGGTGGGAGCTCCTACGAGCAGTACTTC. Drawing the rest from reference TRBV28 and TRBJ2-7, the complete variable domain is DVKVTQSSRYLVKRTGEKVFLECVQDMDHENMFWYRQDPGLGLRLIYFSYDVKMKEKGDIPEGYSVSREKKERFSLILESASTNQTSMYLCASRSGGSSYEQYFGPGTRLTVT.

This clonotype was seen ten or more times. The chain links TRBV7-2 to TRBJ2-2; either TRBD1 or TRBD2 may supply D (5 bases each). Trimming cost V 5 bases and J 5 bases, with 12 bases left between them. CDR1 is SGHTA and CDR2 is FQGNSA in the germline V gene. The CDR3 has 14 residues. CDR3 in DNA: TGTGCCAGCAGCCCGTGGGGGAGAACCGGGGAGCTGTTTTTT. It translates to CASSPWGRTGELFF.

J is TRBJ2-1 and V is TRBV12-3 or TRBV12-4, with a tentative D call TRBD2 (6 bases). The CDR3 is 14 residues long. The V gene lost 5 bases and the J gene lost 5 bases, with 13 bases spanning the gap. In DNA form, the CDR3 reads TGTGCCAGCAGTCCCGCGGGGAGGAACAATGAGCAGTTCTTC. This translates into CASSPAGRNNEQFF.

This clonotype showed up just a few times. This sequence joins TRBV4-3 and TRBJ2-5, with D unresolved. Germline V gives CDR1 LGHNA, CDR2 YSLEER. The CDR3 covers 13 residues. Trimming left V 0 bases short and J 7 bases short, with 9 bases between. The CDR3 reads CASSQERAMTQYF. Written as DNA, the CDR3 is TGCGCCAGCAGCCAAGAACGGGCTATGACCCAGTACTTC.

Concerning this clonotype itself: This CDR3 fails to terminate in the conserved phenylalanine or tryptophan, so it likely reflects a read error. The rearrangement joins TRBV12-3 or TRBV12-4 to TRBJ2-5; D is possibly TRBD2 (7 bases). V lost 3 bases, J lost 5 bases, and 10 bases lay in between. The CDR3 consists of 13 residues. In DNA, the CDR3 is TGTGCCAGCAGTTTGGCGGGGGCCGAGACCCAGTACTCC. Protein: CASSLAGAETQYS.

Comment on this clonotype: One end of the junction varies from germline; a read error may be responsible. V gene TRBV5-1 combines with J gene TRBJ2-4, with D tentatively TRBD1 or TRBD2 (6 bases each). There are 15 residues in the CDR3. The V gene's germline CDR1 is SGHRS and CDR2 YFSETQ. DNA for the CDR3: TGCGCCAGCAGCCAGGAGGGGGGTGTGCTCCATAAACCCCACTTC. Amino acids: CASSQEGGVLHKPHF.

This clonotype came up a few times. The J gene is TRBJ1-1, the V gene TRBV28, with 9 bases fitting TRBD1. CDR1 and CDR2 (germline): MDHEN, SYDVKM. V shed 7 bases and J 8 bases; nucleotides not matched to a gene: 14. This CDR3 is built from 15 residues. The CDR3 DNA sequence: TGTGCCAGCATTAAACAGGGGGCGCGCGGAGAAGAAGCTTTCTTT. Translation: CASIKQGARGEEAFF.

The chain couples TRBV18 to TRBJ2-1; 8 nucleotides match TRBD1. The ends lost 1 base at V and 3 bases at J; junction bases unmatched: 2. The length of the CDR3 is 15 residues. CDR1 and CDR2 from the germline V gene are KGHSH and LQKENI. DNA for the CDR3: TGTGCCAGCTCACCACAGACAGGGGTCTACAATGAGCAGTTCTTC. Protein product: CASSPQTGVYNEQFF.

The chain employs TRBV20-1 and TRBJ2-7, with 8 bases identical to TRBD1. CDR3 length: 14 residues. CDR1 DFQATT and CDR2 SNEGSKA come from the germline V gene (reference sequence). V was clipped by 0 bases and J by 3 bases; unmatched bases: 4. The CDR3 region has the DNA TGCAGTGCTAGAGATGGGGACAGGTTCTACGAGCAGTACTTC. This codes for CSARDGDRFYEQYF.

This clonotype came up a few times. The chain employs TRBV12-3 or TRBV12-4 and TRBJ1-2; D is unclear. The CDR3 is made up of 12 amino acids. Trimming removed 5 bases at V and 2 bases at J, with 6 bases between. The DNA for the CDR3 is TGTGCCAGCAGTGCTTGGAACTATGGCTACACCTTC. Translating it yields CASSAWNYGYTF.

This clonotype occurred many times. The chain couples TRBV7-9 to TRBJ1-2, with D hard to call. The CDR3 is 15 residues long. Trimming cost V 1 base and J 3 bases, with 12 bases left between them. Germline V CDR1 and CDR2: SEHNR, FQNEAQ (reference sequence). The CDR3 DNA follows: TGTGCCAGCAGCTTAGGCCTGGGAATTGACTATGGCTACACCTTC. Residues: CASSLGLGIDYGYTF.

This clonotype was found a few times. The chain combines TRBV9 with TRBJ2-3; perhaps TRBD2 as D (6 bases). Trimming shortened V by 3 bases and J by 0 bases, and 8 bases separated the two germline ends. Looked up from germline, CDR1 is SGDLS and CDR2 is YYNGEE. This CDR3 region has 14 residues. The CDR3 region is CASSAGLSTDTQYF. As DNA, the CDR3 is TGTGCCAGCAGCGCGGGACTCAGCACAGATACGCAGTATTTT.

This clonotype came up a few times. The rearrangement joins TRBV7-3 to TRBJ1-1; possibly TRBD1 for D (5 bases). This CDR3 contains 14 residues. The germline V gene encodes CDR1 SGHTA and CDR2 FQGTGA. V dropped 6 bases and J dropped 4 bases, with 15 bases sitting between them. The CDR3 DNA reads TGTGCCAGCAGTAAAACGGGGGGTAGCACTGAAGCTTTCTTT. Protein product: CASSKTGGSTEAFF.

This clonotype was detected many times. The chain carries TRBV12-3 or TRBV12-4 and TRBJ2-7; TRBD1 matches 10 bases. CDR3 length: 15 amino acids. The V gene end was trimmed by 5 bases and the J gene end by 3 bases; junction bases not matched to a gene: 7. The CDR3: CASSDPGTGVYEQYF. CDR3 sequence (DNA): TGTGCCAGCAGTGATCCCGGGACAGGGGTCTACGAGCAGTACTTC.

V and J are TRBV4-1 and TRBJ2-1; 11 positions match TRBD1. Germline assignment: CDR1 MGHRA and CDR2 YSYEKL. Germline trimming cut 4 bases from V and 12 bases from J; bases unmatched to any gene: 17. This CDR3 contains 17 residues. The CDR3 protein is CASSRGQGDRGPAGQFF. CDR3 DNA: TGCGCCAGCAGCCGGGGACAGGGGGATCGGGGTCCTGCTGGGCAGTTCTTC.

The chain combines TRBV28 with TRBJ2-7, with 9 bases that match TRBD1. Looked up from germline, CDR1 is MDHEN and CDR2 is SYDVKM. The junction had 6 bases not matched to a gene; V was cut back by 3 bases and J by 0 bases. This CDR3 region has 16 residues. CDR3 loop: CASSFPGQGGSYEQYF. DNA of the CDR3: TGTGCCAGCAGTTTCCCGGGACAGGGCGGCTCCTACGAGCAGTACTTC.

This clonotype was seen many times. The chain has TRBV29-1 and TRBJ2-3; 8 bases line up with TRBD1. Germline trimming cut 5 bases from V and 4 bases from J; bases unmatched to any gene: 11. Germline loops: CDR1 SQVTM, CDR2 ANQGSEA. CDR3 length: 15 amino acids. The CDR3: CSVLGQGYYSDTQYF. In DNA, the CDR3 is TGCAGCGTTCTTGGACAGGGATACTATTCAGATACGCAGTATTTT.

This clonotype was seen a few times. This chain links TRBV29-1 with TRBJ1-4; D might be TRBD1 (6 bases). Trimming shortened V by 6 bases and J by 6 bases, and 14 bases separated the two germline ends. Germline CDR1 is SQVTM and CDR2 is ANQGSEA. CDR3 size: 13 residues. The CDR3 loop is CSVSTGRDEKLFF. For the CDR3, the DNA is TGCAGCGTATCCACAGGGAGAGATGAAAAACTGTTTTTT.